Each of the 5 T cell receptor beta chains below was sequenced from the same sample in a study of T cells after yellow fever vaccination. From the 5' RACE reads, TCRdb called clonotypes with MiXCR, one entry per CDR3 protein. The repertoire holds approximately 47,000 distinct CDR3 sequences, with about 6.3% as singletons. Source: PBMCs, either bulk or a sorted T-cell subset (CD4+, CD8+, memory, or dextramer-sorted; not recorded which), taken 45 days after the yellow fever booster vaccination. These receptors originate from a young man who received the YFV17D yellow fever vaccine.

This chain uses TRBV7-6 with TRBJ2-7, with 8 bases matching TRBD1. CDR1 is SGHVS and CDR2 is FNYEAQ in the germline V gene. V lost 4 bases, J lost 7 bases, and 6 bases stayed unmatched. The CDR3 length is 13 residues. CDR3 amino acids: CASSWAGTGEQYF. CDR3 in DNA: TGTGCCAGCAGCTGGGCAGGGACAGGAGAGCAGTACTTC.

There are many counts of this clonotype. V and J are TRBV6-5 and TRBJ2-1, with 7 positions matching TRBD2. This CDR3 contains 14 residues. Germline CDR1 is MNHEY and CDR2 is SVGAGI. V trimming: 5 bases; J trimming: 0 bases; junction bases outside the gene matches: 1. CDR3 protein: CASSRGGSYNEQFF. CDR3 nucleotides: TGTGCCAGCAGTCGCGGGGGCTCCTACAATGAGCAGTTCTTC.

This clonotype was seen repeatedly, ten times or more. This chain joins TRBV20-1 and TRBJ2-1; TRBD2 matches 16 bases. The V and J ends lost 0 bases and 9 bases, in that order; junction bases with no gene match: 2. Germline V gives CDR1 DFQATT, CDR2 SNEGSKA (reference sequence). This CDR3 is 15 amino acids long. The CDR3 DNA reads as TGCAGTGCTAGAGAGGGGACTAGCGGGAGGGTTGAGCAGTTCTTC. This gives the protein CSAREGTSGRVEQFF.

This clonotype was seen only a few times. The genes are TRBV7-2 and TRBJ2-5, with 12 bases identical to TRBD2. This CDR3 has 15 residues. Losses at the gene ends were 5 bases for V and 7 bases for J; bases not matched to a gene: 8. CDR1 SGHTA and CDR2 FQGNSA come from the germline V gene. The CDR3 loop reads CASSKTSGSIGTQYF. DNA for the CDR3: TGTGCCAGCAGCAAGACTAGCGGGAGCATCGGGACCCAGTACTTC.

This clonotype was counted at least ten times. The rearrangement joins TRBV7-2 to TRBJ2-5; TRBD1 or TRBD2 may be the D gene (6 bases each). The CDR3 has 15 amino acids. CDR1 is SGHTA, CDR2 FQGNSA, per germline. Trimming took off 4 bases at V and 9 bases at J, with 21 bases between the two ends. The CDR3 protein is CASSSRTGAQEAQYF. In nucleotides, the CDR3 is TGTGCCAGCAGCTCACGGACGGGGGCCCAGGAGGCCCAGTACTTC.